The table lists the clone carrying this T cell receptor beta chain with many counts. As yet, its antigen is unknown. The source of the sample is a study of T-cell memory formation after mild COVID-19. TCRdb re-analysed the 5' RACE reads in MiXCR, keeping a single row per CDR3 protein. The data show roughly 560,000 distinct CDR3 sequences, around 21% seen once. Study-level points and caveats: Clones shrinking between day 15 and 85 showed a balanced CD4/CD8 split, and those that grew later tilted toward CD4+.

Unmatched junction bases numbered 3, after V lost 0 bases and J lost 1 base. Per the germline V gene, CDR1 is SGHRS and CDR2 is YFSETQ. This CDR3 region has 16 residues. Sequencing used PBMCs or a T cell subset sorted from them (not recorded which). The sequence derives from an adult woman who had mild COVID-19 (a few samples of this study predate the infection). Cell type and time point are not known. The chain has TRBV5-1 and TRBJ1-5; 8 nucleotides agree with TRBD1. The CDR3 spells CASSLARTGSNQPQHF. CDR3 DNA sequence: TGCGCCAGCAGCTTGGCACGGACAGGGAGCAATCAGCCCCAGCATTTT.